This is a list of T cell receptor beta chains from one sample in a study of regulatory T cells in long-lasting Graves disease. MiXCR, applied by TCRdb to the multiplex PCR reads, yields one record per CDR3 protein. The sample consists of 200,000 to 250,000 distinct CDR3 sequences, 20% to 25% of them appearing once. The starting material was peripheral blood mononuclear cells (PBMCs), obtained at new diagnosis, from a patient treated with antithyroid drugs. The receptors here all came from a female donor with Graves disease. The CDR3 runs from the conserved cysteine through the conserved F or W. D genes are given only for firm matches. Clone size, where shown, is once, few, many, or a class for clones that have expanded.

clone size	V gene	D gene	CDR3 length	J gene	CDR3 protein	CDR3 DNA
many	TRBV4-3	-	13	TRBJ2-5	CASSQAMGETQYF	TGCGCCAGCAGCCAAGCAATGGGAGAGACCCAGTACTTC
-	TRBV11-2	-	15	TRBJ2-5	CASSLRGTDKETQYF	TGTGCCAGCAGCCTCCGCGGGACAGATAAAGAGACCCAGTACTTC
-	TRBV7-2	TRBD1	14	TRBJ1-1	CASSSNRGDTEAFF	TGTGCCAGCAGCTCGAACAGGGGGGACACTGAAGCTTTCTTT
many	TRBV12-3/TRBV12-4	TRBD1	15	TRBJ1-4	CASGLRQGHNEKLFF	TGTGCCAGCGGCCTAAGACAGGGCCATAATGAAAAACTGTTTTTT
many	TRBV7-2	TRBD1	18	TRBJ2-3	CASSLDGVAGGVGDTQYF	TGTGCCAGCAGCTTAGATGGTGTGGCAGGGGGCGTCGGAGATACGCAGTATTTT
many	TRBV9	-	15	TRBJ2-1	CASSVDTGIGNEQFF	TGTGCCAGCAGCGTAGATACGGGGATCGGGAATGAGCAGTTCTTC
many	TRBV7-8	TRBD2	14	TRBJ2-1	CASSPRSGGAEQFF	TGTGCCAGCAGCCCAAGGAGCGGGGGCGCCGAGCAGTTCTTC
few	TRBV4-2	-	15	TRBJ2-1	CASSQDLTGNNEQFF	TGTGCCAGCAGCCAAGATCTGACAGGCAACAATGAGCAGTTCTTC
many	TRBV28	TRBD2	15	TRBJ2-7	CASSAPQRGIVEQYF	TGTGCCAGCAGTGCCCCACAGCGGGGGATTGTTGAGCAGTACTTC
many	TRBV9	TRBD2	17	TRBJ2-7	CASSVAPWPSGAYEQYF	TGTGCCAGCAGCGTAGCTCCCTGGCCTAGCGGGGCCTACGAGCAGTACTTC
many	TRBV6-5	TRBD2	18	TRBJ2-1	CASSYARGSGGVRNEQFF	TGTGCCAGCAGTTACGCAAGGGGTAGCGGGGGGGTTAGGAATGAGCAGTTCTTC
many	TRBV27	TRBD1	13	TRBJ1-2	CASSPGTGSGYTF	TGTGCCAGCAGTCCCGGGACAGGGTCTGGCTACACCTTC
many	TRBV6-2/TRBV6-3	-	13	TRBJ1-1	CASRVTGNTEAFF	TGTGCCAGCAGGGTGACAGGGAACACTGAAGCTTTCTTT
many	TRBV6-1	-	13	TRBJ1-5	CASSEGAGQPQHF	TGTGCCAGCAGTGAAGGGGCAGGTCAGCCCCAGCATTTT
-	TRBV18	TRBD1	16	TRBJ2-1	CASSPQDRVRYNEQFF	TGTGCCAGCTCACCACAAGACAGGGTACGATACAATGAGCAGTTCTTC
few	TRBV12-3/TRBV12-4	-	15	TRBJ1-2	CASSLYSRGASGYTF	TGTGCCAGCAGTTTATACAGCCGGGGGGCTTCGGGCTACACCTTC
-	TRBV20-1	TRBD1	15	TRBJ1-4	CSADGRTGSNEKLFF	TGCAGTGCCGATGGGCGGACAGGTAGTAATGAAAAACTGTTTTTT
-	TRBV30	TRBD1	15	TRBJ2-4	CAWSIPRTGGNIQYF	TGTGCCTGGAGTATCCCCCGGACAGGGGGAAACATTCAGTACTTC
few	TRBV30	TRBD1	15	TRBJ2-7	CAWMGPGQGTYEQYF	TGTGCCTGGATGGGTCCGGGACAGGGGACCTACGAGCAGTACTTC
once	TRBV6-1	TRBD2	16	TRBJ2-1	CASRARLAGGVNEQFF	TGTGCCAGCAGAGCCAGACTAGCGGGGGGGGTCAATGAGCAGTTCTTC
-	TRBV28	TRBD2	15	TRBJ2-3	CASITTGGLPDTQYF	TGTGCCAGCATTACCACGGGGGGGCTCCCAGATACGCAGTATTTT
-	TRBV19	-	13	TRBJ1-2	CASNVQGGYGYTF	TGTGCCAGTAATGTACAGGGCGGCTATGGCTACACCTTC
many	TRBV7-9	-	14	TRBJ2-1	CASSLSSLGYEQFF	TGTGCCAGCAGCTTAAGCTCCCTAGGCTATGAGCAGTTCTTC
many	TRBV6-5	-	14	TRBJ2-5	CASSYPGAEETQYF	TGTGCCAGCAGTTACCCAGGGGCAGAAGAGACCCAGTACTTC
many	TRBV30	-	13	TRBJ2-5	CAWSGVARETQYF	TGTGCCTGGAGCGGTGTAGCGCGGGAGACCCAGTACTTC
many	TRBV3-1	-	15	TRBJ2-7	CASSQDWGSSYEQYF	TGTGCCAGCAGCCAAGATTGGGGGTCCTCCTACGAGCAGTACTTC
-	TRBV19	-	14	TRBJ1-2	CATGGGATNYGYTF	TGTGCCACCGGAGGAGGGGCAACGAACTATGGCTACACCTTC
many	TRBV20-1	-	13	TRBJ2-1	CSATSSWGNEQFF	TGCAGTGCCACTTCCTCTTGGGGAAATGAGCAGTTCTTC
many	TRBV6-1	-	14	TRBJ2-7	CASSLTANSYEQYF	TGTGCCAGCAGCCTGACAGCAAACTCCTACGAGCAGTACTTC
many	TRBV20-1	TRBD1	18	TRBJ2-7	CSASSVRGREGASYEQYF	TGCAGTGCTAGCAGTGTCAGGGGGCGCGAGGGAGCATCCTACGAGCAGTACTTC
many	TRBV20-1	TRBD2	17	TRBJ2-1	CSARPRLAGTSYNEQFF	TGCAGTGCTAGACCCCGACTAGCGGGAACCTCCTACAATGAGCAGTTCTTC
-	TRBV9	TRBD2	15	TRBJ2-5	CASSVEAGVKETQYF	TGTGCCAGCAGCGTAGAAGCGGGGGTAAAAGAGACCCAGTACTTC
many	TRBV20-1	TRBD1	13	TRBJ2-7	CSAPGQGGSEQYF	TGCAGTGCCCCTGGACAGGGGGGGAGCGAGCAGTACTTC
many	TRBV7-2	-	16	TRBJ2-2	CASSLRQGAGTGELFF	TGTGCCAGCAGCTTACGTCAGGGAGCCGGCACCGGGGAGCTGTTTTTT
many	TRBV4-1	-	15	TRBJ1-2	CASSQVEGSGYGYTF	TGTGCCAGCAGCCAAGTGGAAGGGAGTGGCTATGGCTACACCTTC
many	TRBV7-9	TRBD2	14	TRBJ2-5	CASTTLAGQETQYF	TGTGCCAGCACCACACTAGCGGGCCAAGAGACCCAGTACTTC